This TCR beta chain was retrieved from a study of blood T cell repertoires in COVID-19. Across the whole study: The United States, Italy and Spain were the sources of the acute and convalescent COVID-19 samples. Sources were T cells, B-cell-depleted T cells, or PBMCs; the material itself was cDNA or gDNA.

As handled by the study authors: Using reference gene primer amplification, nucleated cell counts were estimated. The repertoire was sequenced with immunoSEQ multiplex PCR; TCRdb's copy has only in-frame clones and lacks some. That table gives V, J and clone size, and the DNA gave D and trimming. The table records around 60,000 clones, more than 80% of them present only once. This clone was recorded only once. This CDR3 contains 15 residues. Germline V gene sequence: CDR1 LGHDT, CDR2 YNNKEL (reference sequence). Trimming pared 1 base from V and 6 bases from J, leaving 13 bases between. This TCR was recovered from an elderly woman with active COVID-19. V and J are TRBV3-1 (or the pseudogene TRBV3-2) and TRBJ2-4; maybe TRBD2 (7 bases). The sequenced sample was peripheral blood. The DNA of the CDR3 is TGTGCCAGCAGCCAAGGCCGGGGGGCTGGAAACATTCAGTACTTC. Translated, it gives CASSQGRGAGNIQYF.